A selection of T cell receptor beta chains follows, all from one sample in a study of T-cell reconstitution after alpha-beta-depleted transplantation in children. MiXCR was run by TCRdb on the PCR reads, yielding one entry per CDR3 protein. The sample shows around 6,500 distinct CDR3 sequences, over 12% of them seen only once. The sample consisted of PBMCs, taken before TCRalphabeta/CD19-depleted stem cell transplant. The origin of the receptors is a boy aged 10-17 years with acute lymphoblastic leukemia, due to receive a stem cell transplant. The CDR3 runs from the conserved cysteine through the conserved F or W. Each record gives: CDR3 DNA, CDR3 protein, clone size, J gene, V gene, D gene. A D gene is named only where the DNA matches it firmly. Size values are once, few and many counts, or a class for expanded clones, and some rows have none.

CDR3 DNA: TGTGCCAGCAGTTTACAGGCTGGGGACACTGAAGCTTTCTTT; CDR3 protein: CASSLQAGDTEAFF; clone size: medium-sized; J gene: TRBJ1-1; V gene: TRBV12-3/TRBV12-4; D gene: .
CDR3 DNA: TGTGCCAGCAGCCGAGGACAAGAAGAGACCCAGTACTTC; CDR3 protein: CASSRGQEETQYF; clone size: medium-sized; J gene: TRBJ2-5; V gene: TRBV4-2; D gene: .
CDR3 DNA: TGTGCCAGTAGTACAGGACAGGGCATGAACACTGAAGCTTTCTTT; CDR3 protein: CASSTGQGMNTEAFF; clone size: many; J gene: TRBJ1-1; V gene: TRBV19; D gene: TRBD1
CDR3 DNA: TGTGCCAGCAGCTTAGAAGGGGTAGGGCACGAGCAGTACTTC; CDR3 protein: CASSLEGVGHEQYF; clone size: many; J gene: TRBJ2-7; V gene: TRBV7-2; D gene: .
CDR3 DNA: TGTGCCAGCAGTTCGCCAGCTCGGGGTGTGGAGCAGTTCTTC; CDR3 protein: CASSSPARGVEQFF; clone size: .; J gene: TRBJ2-1; V gene: TRBV27; D gene: .
CDR3 DNA: TGTGCCAGCAGCCAAGGGAGTTCACTCCTGAAGACCCAGTACTTC; CDR3 protein: CASSQGSSLLKTQYF; clone size: .; J gene: TRBJ2-5; V gene: TRBV3-1; D gene: .
CDR3 DNA: TGTGCCAGCAGCTTAGCGGCAGGGCTCAATGAGCAGTTCTTC; CDR3 protein: CASSLAAGLNEQFF; clone size: medium-sized; J gene: TRBJ2-1; V gene: TRBV7-8; D gene: .
CDR3 DNA: TGTGCCAGCAGTTCCCGTCGGCGGGAGAATGTCGAGCAGTACTTC; CDR3 protein: CASSSRRRENVEQYF; clone size: .; J gene: TRBJ2-7; V gene: TRBV28; D gene: TRBD2
CDR3 DNA: TGCAGTGCTAGGGATAGACAGGGTTACTCCTACGAGCAGTACTTC; CDR3 protein: CSARDRQGYSYEQYF; clone size: medium-sized; J gene: TRBJ2-7; V gene: TRBV20-1; D gene: TRBD1
CDR3 DNA: TGTGCCAGCAGCGTAGGGGGACTGTCAGTGAACGAGCAGTACTTC; CDR3 protein: CASSVGGLSVNEQYF; clone size: medium-sized; J gene: TRBJ2-7; V gene: TRBV9; D gene: .
CDR3 DNA: TGTGCCAGCAGTTCAGGAGCGGGGGGGCCAGAGCAGTTCTTC; CDR3 protein: CASSSGAGGPEQFF; clone size: medium-sized; J gene: TRBJ2-1; V gene: TRBV28; D gene: TRBD2
CDR3 DNA: TGCAGCGTCTTACGAGCCGGCGGGGAGCTGTTTTTT; CDR3 protein: CSVLRAGGELFF; clone size: medium-sized; J gene: TRBJ2-2; V gene: TRBV29-1; D gene: .
CDR3 DNA: TGTGCCAGCAGCCCCCTCCCCAGGGACTACGAGCAGTACTTC; CDR3 protein: CASSPLPRDYEQYF; clone size: medium-sized; J gene: TRBJ2-7; V gene: TRBV7-2; D gene: .
CDR3 DNA: TGCGCCAGCAGCAACGGACAGGGAAACTATGGCTACACCTTC; CDR3 protein: CASSNGQGNYGYTF; clone size: medium-sized; J gene: TRBJ1-2; V gene: TRBV5-1; D gene: TRBD1
CDR3 DNA: TGTGCCAGCAGTTACGGGGGGCGAGGAACTGAAGCTTTCTTT; CDR3 protein: CASSYGGRGTEAFF; clone size: medium-sized; J gene: TRBJ1-1; V gene: TRBV6-5; D gene: .
CDR3 DNA: TGTGCCAGCAGTTCTGACAGACCCTACAATGAGCAGTTCTTC; CDR3 protein: CASSSDRPYNEQFF; clone size: .; J gene: TRBJ2-1; V gene: TRBV27; D gene: .
CDR3 DNA: TGTGCCAGCAGCTCCGGGGTCCATCCCGGGGAGCTGTTTTTT; CDR3 protein: CASSSGVHPGELFF; clone size: medium-sized; J gene: TRBJ2-2; V gene: TRBV7-8; D gene: .
CDR3 DNA: TGCAGTGCTAGCGGGGGGAGGTCCTACAATGAGCAGTTCTTC; CDR3 protein: CSASGGRSYNEQFF; clone size: medium-sized; J gene: TRBJ2-1; V gene: TRBV20-1; D gene: TRBD2
CDR3 DNA: TGTGCCAGCAGCTTGGGGACTAGCGGGACCGGGGAGCTGTTTTTT; CDR3 protein: CASSLGTSGTGELFF; clone size: medium-sized; J gene: TRBJ2-2; V gene: TRBV5-5; D gene: TRBD2
CDR3 DNA: TGCAGTGCTTCCAGACAGAACTACGAGCAGTACTTC; CDR3 protein: CSASRQNYEQYF; clone size: medium-sized; J gene: TRBJ2-7; V gene: TRBV20-1; D gene: .
CDR3 DNA: TGTGCCAGCAGTTTATGGGTGGGATTCTATGGCTACACCTTC; CDR3 protein: CASSLWVGFYGYTF; clone size: medium-sized; J gene: TRBJ1-2; V gene: TRBV12-3/TRBV12-4; D gene: .
CDR3 DNA: TGTGCCACCGCCCCCCTGACAACCTACAATGAGCAGTTCTTC; CDR3 protein: CATAPLTTYNEQFF; clone size: .; J gene: TRBJ2-1; V gene: TRBV6-1; D gene: .
CDR3 DNA: TGTGCCAGCAGCCCCCCGGAACCCTACGAGCAGTACTTC; CDR3 protein: CASSPPEPYEQYF; clone size: medium-sized; J gene: TRBJ2-7; V gene: TRBV28; D gene: .
CDR3 DNA: TGTGCCAGCGGACTAACTAGCGGGACACGAAATGAGCAGTTCTTC; CDR3 protein: CASGLTSGTRNEQFF; clone size: .; J gene: TRBJ2-1; V gene: TRBV6-1; D gene: TRBD2